Presented here are 25 T cell receptor beta chains from one specimen sequenced in a study of Ad26.COV2.S vaccination and SARS-CoV-2 variants. The protocol was immunoSEQ multiplex PCR, while the TCRdb copy is restricted to in-frame clones and leaves out a portion. The sample lists around 86,000 clones; roughly 84% were seen once. The sample in question was peripheral blood, obtained after recovery from COVID-19. All receptors come from a human donor who had recovered from COVID-19.

The chain employs TRBV14 and TRBJ2-2; the D is unclear. V was clipped by 4 bases and J by 7 bases, with 10 bases between them. CDR1 is SGHDN, CDR2 FVKESK, per germline. CDR3 size: 13 residues. The CDR3 region is CASSRPYGGELFF. The DNA of the CDR3 is TGTGCCAGCAGCCGACCATACGGCGGGGAGCTGTTTTTT. Supplemented by reference TRBV14 and TRBJ2-2, the full variable domain reads EAGVTQFPSHSVIEKGQTVTLRCDPISGHDNLYWYRRVMGKEIKFLLHFVKESKQDESGMPNNRFLAERTGGTYSTLKVQPAELEDSGVYFCASSRPYGGELFFGEGSRLTVL.

At least ten counts were recorded for this clone. CDR3 in amino acids: CASSLTGTNTGELFF. Here the CDR3 DNA reads TGCGCCAGCAGCTTGACGGGAACGAACACCGGGGAGCTGTTTTTT. The V call is TRBV5-1, the J call TRBJ2-2, with D possibly TRBD2 on 5 matching bases. Germline V CDR1 and CDR2: SGHRS, YFSETQ. Trimming took off 1 base at V and 0 bases at J, with 7 bases between the two ends. The CDR3 runs 15 residues.

This chain connects TRBV6-5 to TRBJ1-2; D is perhaps TRBD1 (5 bases). CDR3 size: 15 residues. Trimming shortened V by 8 bases and J by 1 base, and 17 bases separated the two germline ends. Germline V CDR1 and CDR2: MNHEY, SVGAGI. The CDR3 region is CASAGATTFNYGYTF. The CDR3 DNA follows: TGTGCCAGCGCCGGGGCGACGACATTTAACTATGGCTACACCTTC.

The CDR3 coding sequence is TGTGCCAACGGGGGAGACAGGTTGGGTTCACCCCTCCACTTT. Encoded protein: CANGGDRLGSPLHF. This sequence joins TRBV7-2 and TRBJ1-6; D might be TRBD1 (6 bases). The CDR3 is 14 amino acids. Germline-derived CDR1 and CDR2 are SGHTA and FQGNSA. Between the trimmed V and J ends, which lost 10 bases and 9 bases, there was a span of 19 bases.

The chain joins TRBV20-1 to TRBJ2-7, with 10 nucleotides matching TRBD2. The length of the CDR3 is 14 residues. Per germline, CDR1 DFQATT and CDR2 SNEGSKA (reference sequence). J gave up 7 bases and V 3 bases, and 9 bases lay outside the gene matches. For the CDR3, the DNA is TGCAGTGCTAGTCTGCTAGCGGGAGTAGCAGAGCAGTACTTC. Translated: CSASLLAGVAEQYF.

This clone was found many times. The V and J genes are TRBV6-6 and TRBJ2-7; 8 positions agree with TRBD1. CDR1 and CDR2 from the germline V gene are MNHNY and SVGAGI (reference sequence). Trimming removed 6 bases from V and 1 base from J; junction bases left unmatched: 8. There are 15 residues in the CDR3. The CDR3 loop reads CASSHTGTGSYEQYF. CDR3 sequence (DNA): TGTGCCAGCAGCCATACCGGGACAGGATCCTACGAGCAGTACTTC.

The rearrangement joins TRBV10-3 to TRBJ2-7; D unclear. The germline gives CDR1 ENHRY, CDR2 SYGVKD. This CDR3 contains 13 residues. Trimming left V 4 bases short and J 2 bases short, with 9 bases between. In nucleotides, the CDR3 is TGTGCCATCAGTGCTCGTTATCCCTACGAGCAGTACTTC. Encoded protein: CAISARYPYEQYF.

This clone has a handful of counts. The chain uses TRBV4-2 and TRBJ1-2; D remains ambiguous. CDR3 length: 14 residues. Germline CDR1 reads LGHNA; CDR2 reads YNFKEQ. The ends were cut back, 4 bases at V and 0 bases at J, with 9 bases in the middle. CDR3 DNA sequence: TGTGCCAGCAGCCGTATGATGACTAACTATGGCTACACCTTC. It yields the protein CASSRMMTNYGYTF.

The chain has TRBV4-2 and TRBJ2-3, with 9 positions matching TRBD2. V gave up 6 bases and J gave up 5 bases; unmatched junction bases: 9. The CDR3 length is 15 residues. The germline V gene has CDR1 LGHNA and CDR2 YNFKEQ. In DNA form, the CDR3 reads TGTGCCAGCAGTCTGGATCAGCGGGAGGTAGATACGCAGTATTTT. Translation: CASSLDQREVDTQYF.

The rearrangement uses TRBV5-1 and TRBJ2-3; D is undetermined. Germline V gene lookup returns CDR1 SGHRS and CDR2 YFSETQ. V gave up 4 bases and J gave up 2 bases, with 11 bases separating them. The CDR3 consists of 14 residues. CDR3 in DNA: TGCGCCAGCAGCCGGAATTTCGACACAGATACGCAGTATTTT. Encoded protein: CASSRNFDTDTQYF.

This clone was observed a single time. J is TRBJ1-1 and V is TRBV28, with 9 bases aligning to TRBD1. The CDR3 is 15 residues long. The V segment lost 3 bases and the J segment 4 bases; nucleotides outside the gene matches: 6. The germline CDR1 and CDR2 sequences are MDHEN and SYDVKM. CDR3 sequence: CASSLYTGGGTEAFF. The CDR3 bases are TGTGCCAGCAGTTTGTACACAGGGGGCGGCACTGAAGCTTTCTTT. The full variable domain, with the rest looked up from reference TRBV28 and TRBJ1-1, is DVKVTQSSRYLVKRTGEKVFLECVQDMDHENMFWYRQDPGLGLRLIYFSYDVKMKEKGDIPEGYSVSREKKERFSLILESASTNQTSMYLCASSLYTGGGTEAFFGQGTRLTVV.

The chain links TRBV7-2 to TRBJ1-4; D is possibly TRBD1 (6 bases). Germline V gives CDR1 SGHTA, CDR2 FQGNSA. This CDR3 is built from 17 residues. The ends were cut back, 3 bases at V and 4 bases at J, with 18 bases in the middle. CDR3 nucleotide sequence: TGTGCCAGCAGCTTCCATTCTTACAGGGCTCTTAATGAAAAACTGTTTTTT. Translated: CASSFHSYRALNEKLFF.

This sequence joins TRBV4-2 and TRBJ1-1; 7 nucleotides agree with TRBD1. The CDR3 sequence is 15 residues long. V was clipped by 2 bases and J by 3 bases; unmatched bases: 6. CDR1 LGHNA and CDR2 YNFKEQ come from the germline V gene. The CDR3 here is CASSQQDREDTEAFF. The CDR3 bases are TGTGCCAGCAGCCAACAAGACAGGGAGGACACTGAAGCTTTCTTT.

The rearrangement links TRBV2 to TRBJ1-5, with 7 positions matching TRBD1. From germline, CDR1 is SNHLY and CDR2 FYNNEI. V lost 6 bases, J lost 5 bases, and 7 bases stayed unmatched. This CDR3 has 14 amino acids. Here the CDR3 reads CASRGDSTYQPQHF. The CDR3 nucleotides are TGTGCCAGCAGGGGGGACAGTACCTATCAGCCCCAGCATTTT.

The rearrangement links TRBV7-9 to TRBJ2-5; D is unclear. V dropped 1 base and J dropped 4 bases, with 10 bases sitting between them. This CDR3 is 14 amino acids long. In germline, CDR1 is SEHNR, CDR2 FQNEAQ (reference sequence). This CDR3 reads CASSLEGLSETQYF. In DNA, the CDR3 is TGTGCCAGCAGCTTAGAGGGTTTATCAGAGACCCAGTACTTC.

This sequence joins TRBV6-4 and TRBJ2-3; unclear D gene. Trimming cost V 1 base and J 7 bases, with 6 bases left between them. In germline, CDR1 is MRHNA, CDR2 SNTAGT. The CDR3 covers 12 residues. CDR3 coding DNA: TGTGCCAGCAGTGACTTTATAAATACGCAGTATTTT. This translates into CASSDFINTQYF.

The rearrangement links TRBV5-5 to TRBJ2-7; the D gene is possibly TRBD1 (6 bases). This CDR3 contains 15 residues. Trimming pared 0 bases from V and 2 bases from J, leaving 12 bases between. Per germline, CDR1 SGHKS and CDR2 YYEKEE (reference sequence). The CDR3 sequence is CASSLEDRRAYEQYF. The CDR3 DNA is TGTGCCAGCAGCTTGGAAGACAGGAGAGCCTACGAGCAGTACTTC.

This rearrangement joins TRBV27 to TRBJ1-2; a possible D gene is TRBD1 (5 bases). V lost 0 bases, J lost 8 bases, and 13 bases lay in between. This CDR3 is 14 amino acids long. Germline-derived CDR1 and CDR2 are MNHEY and SMNVEV (reference sequence). In DNA, the CDR3 is TGTGCCAGCAGTTTATCTGCCAGGGTGAACGGCTACACCTTC. Translation: CASSLSARVNGYTF.

This clone was seen a single time. The V gene is TRBV5-1, the J gene TRBJ1-2; 10 bases are a match to TRBD1. Germline values: CDR1 SGHRS, CDR2 YFSETQ. J gave up 1 base and V 4 bases, and 4 bases lay outside the gene matches. This CDR3 is 15 amino acids long. This chain's CDR3 is CASSPWDRGNYGYTF. The CDR3, as DNA: TGCGCCAGCAGCCCCTGGGACAGGGGTAACTATGGCTACACCTTC.

J is TRBJ1-5 and V is TRBV19; D is unclear. V was pared by 6 bases and J by 1 base, with 7 bases between. This CDR3 has 13 amino acids. CDR1 and CDR2 (germline): LNHDA, SQIVND (reference sequence). CDR3 DNA sequence: TGTGCCAGTAGGAGAGAAAGCAATCAGCCCCAGCATTTT. This sequence encodes CASRRESNQPQHF.

V usage is TRBV7-9 and J usage is TRBJ2-6; D is unresolved. Looked up from germline, CDR1 is SEHNR and CDR2 is FQNEAQ (reference sequence). Trimming left V 5 bases short and J 4 bases short, with 15 bases between. CDR3 length: 16 amino acids. CDR3 region: CASSTYKGRGANVLTF. CDR3 sequence (DNA): TGTGCCAGCAGCACATACAAGGGAAGGGGGGCCAACGTCCTGACTTTC. Based on the CDR3 plus reference TRBV7-9 and TRBJ2-6, the full variable domain is DTGVSQNPRHKITKRGQNVTFRCDPISEHNRLYWYRQTLGQGPEFLTYFQNEAQLEKSRLLSDRFSAERPKGSFSTLEIQRTEQGDSAMYLCASSTYKGRGANVLTFGAGSRLTVL.

This chain joins TRBV27 and TRBJ2-5; TRBD2 aligns across 8 bases. This CDR3 spans 13 amino acids. Germline V gene sequence: CDR1 MNHEY, CDR2 SMNVEV (reference sequence). The V segment lost 2 bases and the J segment 6 bases; nucleotides outside the gene matches: 2. In DNA form, the CDR3 reads TGTGCCAGCAGTTTAGGTAGCGGGAAGACCCAGTACTTC. Translated: CASSLGSGKTQYF.

This clone was recorded a few times. The chain couples TRBV5-1 to TRBJ2-1; D might be TRBD2 (6 bases). Between the trimmed V and J ends, which lost 3 bases and 1 base, there was a span of 11 bases. Germline CDR1 SGHRS, CDR2 YFSETQ. The CDR3 covers 15 residues. Here the CDR3 reads CASSWDSPSYNEQFF. The CDR3 coding sequence is TGCGCCAGCAGCTGGGACTCCCCTTCCTACAATGAGCAGTTCTTC.

The V gene is TRBV7-2, the J gene TRBJ2-2, with 7 bases matching TRBD1. This CDR3 spans 16 amino acids. Germline-derived CDR1 and CDR2 are SGHTA and FQGNSA. V was clipped by 0 bases and J by 4 bases; unmatched bases: 5. The CDR3 loop reads CASSLAGSGGTGELFF. For the CDR3, the DNA is TGTGCCAGCAGCTTAGCGGGGTCAGGGGGCACCGGGGAGCTGTTTTTT.

This chain joins TRBV10-2 and TRBJ1-4, with D uncertain. Trimming took off 5 bases at V and 3 bases at J, with 7 bases between the two ends. Germline-derived CDR1 and CDR2 are WSHSY and SAAADI. CDR3 size: 13 residues. Here the CDR3 reads CASSIRANEKLFF. For the CDR3, the DNA is TGCGCCAGCAGTATACGGGCTAATGAAAAACTGTTTTTT.